Below, 27 T cell receptor beta chains from the same sample are listed, as sequenced in a study of CXCR3-negative and CXCR3-positive naive CD8 T cells. Regarding the study as a whole: TRB CDR3s were more hydrophobic in CXCR3-positive than in CXCR3-negative naive cells.

The antigens of these receptors remain unknown. The method, 5' RACE with UMI labels, was used to prepare the TRB cDNA libraries. TCRdb reprocessed the 5' RACE reads, keeping one entry per CDR3 protein, no DNA. The repertoire table contains tens of thousands of distinct CDR3 sequences. The specimen was naive CXCR3+ CD8+ T cells from blood. Subset meaning: CD45RO-CCR7+CD27+CD95- naive CD8+ T cells expressing CXCR3 (TNR3+). These receptors were taken from a human donor in good health. Some clones in this sample may be carry-over from other donors' samples.

The chain couples TRBV7-3 to TRBJ2-7; TCRdb's D gene call, TRBD1, goes unchecked for lack of DNA. This CDR3 has 14 amino acids. In germline, CDR1 is SGHTA, CDR2 FQGTGA. CDR3 protein: CASSLTQGSYEQYF. Full variable domain (missing parts from reference TRBV7-3 and TRBJ2-7): GAGVSQTPSNKVTEKGKYVELRCDPISGHTALYWYRQSLGQGPEFLIYFQGTGAADDSGLPNDRFFAVRPEGSVSTLKIQRTERGDSAVYLCASSLTQGSYEQYFGPGTRLTVT.

The rearrangement links TRBV27 to TRBJ2-3; with no DNA, the TCRdb D assignment of TRBD1 cannot be verified. The CDR3 spans 16 residues. Germline assignment: CDR1 MNHEY and CDR2 SMNVEV (reference sequence). CDR3 region: CASSGLPGQGTDTQYF.

This chain uses TRBV29-1 with TRBJ2-7. Germline V CDR1 and CDR2: SQVTM, ANQGSEA. This CDR3 is 11 amino acids long. This chain's CDR3 is CSVDVSYEQYF.

The gene calls are TRBV20-1 and TRBJ2-7; lacking DNA, the TRBD2 call made by TCRdb goes unchecked. Germline V gene sequence: CDR1 DFQATT, CDR2 SNEGSKA (reference sequence). This CDR3 comprises 13 residues. CDR3: CSALGGTDYEQYF.

The chain has TRBV7-9 and TRBJ1-4; the TRBD1 assignment by TCRdb is unverifiable without DNA. Germline V gene data show CDR1 as SEHNR and CDR2 as FQNEAQ (reference sequence). The CDR3 totals 15 residues. CDR3 sequence: CASSQPRGTNEKLFF.

The chain uses TRBV12-3 or TRBV12-4 and TRBJ2-3; TCRdb outputs TRBD2, but without DNA this stays unchecked. This CDR3 has 14 residues. CDR3 sequence: CASSTSLAGGAQYF.

The rearrangement uses TRBV7-9 and TRBJ2-7; TCRdb outputs TRBD2, but without DNA this stays unchecked. This CDR3 comprises 15 residues. The V gene's germline CDR1 is SEHNR and CDR2 FQNEAQ (reference sequence). This chain's CDR3 is CASSAGLAGIYEQYF.

The J gene is TRBJ2-7, the V gene TRBV29-1. Germline lookup yields CDR1 SQVTM and CDR2 ANQGSEA. The CDR3 runs to 13 residues. The CDR3 loop is CSVVGGSFYEQYF.

This chain links TRBV4-3 with TRBJ1-5. The CDR3 has 19 amino acids. Germline V gene sequence: CDR1 LGHNA, CDR2 YSLEER. This CDR3 is CASSQDRERVPFSNQPQHF.

V usage is TRBV7-9 and J usage is TRBJ2-7; without DNA, the TCRdb call of TRBD1 cannot be checked. The CDR3 has 21 amino acids. Germline CDR1 is SEHNR and CDR2 is FQNEAQ (reference sequence). The CDR3 here is CASSSKATDRDPVLAYYEQYF.

V is TRBV12-3 or TRBV12-4 and J is TRBJ1-6; the D gene TCRdb calls, TRBD1, cannot be checked with no DNA. There are 14 residues in the CDR3. CDR3 protein: CASSPDPTYSPLHF.

The chain recombines TRBV5-1 with TRBJ2-5; TCRdb calls TRBD2, which cannot be checked without DNA. Per germline, CDR1 SGHRS and CDR2 YFSETQ. The CDR3 has 18 residues. The CDR3 reads CASSLTPGLAENQETQYF. The whole variable domain, filled in from reference TRBV5-1 and TRBJ2-5, reads KAGVTQTPRYLIKTRGQQVTLSCSPISGHRSVSWYQQTPGQGLQFLFEYFSETQRNKGNFPGRFSGRQFSNSRSEMNVSTLELGDSALYLCASSLTPGLAENQETQYFGPGTRLLVL.

The chain combines TRBV5-1 with TRBJ2-1; the TCRdb D gene call, TRBD2, has no DNA to confirm it. Germline assignment: CDR1 SGHRS and CDR2 YFSETQ. This CDR3 region has 14 residues. CDR3 loop: CASIGTSGYNEQFF.

This chain joins TRBV29-1 and TRBJ2-3. CDR3 size: 13 residues. The germline CDR1 and CDR2 sequences are SQVTM and ANQGSEA. This CDR3 is CSVCADSTDTQYF.

V is TRBV12-3 or TRBV12-4 and J is TRBJ2-2; TCRdb designates TRBD1, a call that cannot be tested without DNA. The CDR3 extends over 16 amino acids. The CDR3 region is CASSLVAPQYTGELFF.

The chain links TRBV29-1 to TRBJ1-1; the TCRdb call, TRBD1, lacks DNA for checking. Germline CDR1 and CDR2: SQVTM and ANQGSEA. The CDR3 is made up of 15 amino acids. Here the CDR3 reads CSVEEGRTRTTEAFF.

The rearrangement uses TRBV6-2 or TRBV6-3 and TRBJ1-1. This CDR3 has 15 amino acids. CDR1 MNHEY and CDR2 SVGEGT come from the germline V gene. This chain's CDR3 is CASTQEGPGWTEALF.

V is TRBV19 and J is TRBJ2-2; the D call from TCRdb, TRBD2, cannot be confirmed without DNA. Germline-derived CDR1 and CDR2 are LNHDA and SQIVND (reference sequence). This CDR3 has 15 amino acids. The CDR3 here is CASRPKREIVGELFF.

The chain has TRBV6-6 and TRBJ2-3. Germline V gene data show CDR1 as MNHNY and CDR2 as SVGAGI (reference sequence). The CDR3 has 13 residues. The CDR3 loop is CASSYLSTDTQYF.

The genes are TRBV6-2 or TRBV6-3 and TRBJ2-3. Per the germline V gene, CDR1 is MNHEY and CDR2 is SVGEGT. This CDR3 has 13 residues. This chain's CDR3 is CASSYKVTDTQYF.

J is TRBJ2-3 and V is TRBV7-8; the D call from TCRdb, TRBD2, cannot be confirmed without DNA. The CDR3 covers 15 residues. Germline CDR1 SGHVS, CDR2 FQNEAQ. CDR3 in amino acids: CASRKIALDTDTQYF.

V and J are TRBV7-8 and TRBJ2-1. The V gene's germline CDR1 is SGHVS and CDR2 FQNEAQ. This CDR3 region has 15 residues. CDR3 residues: CASSFFRSSYNEQFF.

The rearrangement joins TRBV6-1 to TRBJ1-4; with no DNA, the TCRdb D assignment of TRBD1 cannot be verified. The germline V gene has CDR1 MNHNS and CDR2 SASEGT. This CDR3 region has 15 residues. CDR3 sequence: CASNQFWGTNEKLFF.

This chain links TRBV12-3 or TRBV12-4 with TRBJ1-1; no DNA is available, so the TRBD1 call from TCRdb remains unchecked. This CDR3 contains 12 residues. CDR3 residues: CASTRRNTEAFF.

The chain uses TRBV14 and TRBJ2-5; TCRdb's D call of TRBD2 is untestable without DNA. CDR3 length: 14 residues. CDR1 is SGHDN and CDR2 is FVKESK in the germline V gene. CDR3 protein: CASSHRLGEETQYF.

This rearrangement joins TRBV29-1 to TRBJ2-7. Germline V gene data show CDR1 as SQVTM and CDR2 as ANQGSEA. There are 13 residues in the CDR3. The CDR3 spells CSVEKGGSYEQYF.

The rearrangement uses TRBV4-1 and TRBJ1-1. Germline CDR1 reads MGHRA; CDR2 reads YSYEKL. This CDR3 has 12 residues. Here the CDR3 reads CASSHWNTEAFF.